This T cell receptor beta chain came from a study of tumor-infiltrating lymphocytes in localized non-small cell lung cancer. The study, taken as a whole, reports: Only some patients had TCR sequencing, depending on available tissue.

Assay used: immunoSEQ multiplex PCR; TCRdb lists only in-frame clones, some missing. Seen here are some 14,000 clones, 68% observed once, and the top ten hold approximately 8.5%. This clone occurred a few times. Antigen specificity is unknown. CDR1 and CDR2 (germline): KGHSH, LQKENI. CDR3 length equals 15 residues. V lost 6 bases and J lost 7; bases outside the gene matches: 9. Source material: lung tumor tissue. This sequence was found in a human donor with non-small cell lung cancer. This sequence joins TRBV18 and TRBJ2-1; 10 positions match TRBD2. The CDR3 loop is CASSPERGGLNEQFF. Here the CDR3 DNA reads TGTGCCAGCTCTCCTGAGCGGGGGGGCTTAAATGAGCAGTTCTTC. The complete variable domain, with remaining parts taken from reference TRBV18 and TRBJ2-1, reads NAGVMQNPRHLVRRRGQEARLRCSPMKGHSHVYWYRQLPEEGLKFMVYLQKENIIDESGMPKERFSAEFPKEGPSILRIQQVVRGDSAAYFCASSPERGGLNEQFFGPGTRLTVL.